This T cell receptor beta chain was sequenced in a study of blood T cell repertoires in COVID-19 (dated by TCRdb to 2018 to 2021). Regarding the study in general: Collaborator samples came from the United States, Italy and Spain and covered acute and convalescent phases of COVID-19. The material from the prospective study consisted of cDNA or gDNA derived from T cells, B-cell-depleted T cells, or PBMCs. The dataset comprised deeply sampled blood TCRbeta repertoires from subjects exposed to, actively infected with, or recovered from COVID-19. A freely available public database, intended as a resource for researchers studying the immune response to SARS-CoV-2, is where the repertoires were released. Samples came from the ongoing ImmuneRACE study (first 160 participants) plus 1,254 subjects from 6 global collaborators. Sample metadata almost always included a de-identified subject ID, COVID-19 status, age in years and sex. Where available, HLA class I and class II types were obtained from metadata supplied by the sample provider rather than from assay-based typing. The research as a whole found: How much clinical and demographic metadata was included differed by source and by participant, and the metadata was provided uncurated.

CDR1 and CDR2 (MNHNS, SASEGT) derive from the germline V gene. V loses 0 bases, J loses 0 bases, and the germline ends lie 15 bases apart. The CDR3 contains 18 residues, cysteine and phenylalanine counted. Only CDR3 DNA is held: 54 bases, read in frame from base 1. Worth noting for this clone: Its antigen is not yet known. Base-call qualities are not available, and no considerably larger clone is one nucleotide away.

Each collaborating institution followed its own protocols to collect whole blood in K2EDTA tubes. For TCRbeta analysis, collaborator samples were shipped as frozen whole blood, as isolated PBMCs, or as DNA extracted from either sample type. TCRbeta CDR3 regions were amplified from genomic DNA by means of the immunoSEQ Assay, a bias-controlled multiplex PCR. Concerning the study's data processing: Nucleated cell counts per sample were estimated from amplification of reference gene primers within the assay. To quantify the absolute abundance of each unique TCRbeta CDR3 rearrangement, sequence reads were collapsed and filtered. For each sample, productive Simpson clonality was calculated by taking the square root of Simpson's diversity index across productive rearrangements. This immuneACCESS table, as held by TCRdb, lists in-frame sequences with V and J called but not all clones. Of the missing ones, under half trace to an unresolved V gene in checked studies; the others have no known cause. V, J and clone size reflect that table, while D and trimming were determined from the DNA. The sample profile shows about 380,000 clones; roughly 77% of them were found once. The ten largest clones capture approximately 1% of the sample.

This TCR was recovered from a human donor with acute or convalescent COVID-19. The donor label of this sample is uncertain. Sequenced input: peripheral blood. The V gene is TRBV6-1 and the J gene is TRBJ1-5, with the identity of the D gene unclear. The CDR3 region reads CASSEAHGVVNSNQPQHF. The DNA is as follows: TGTGCCAGCAGTGAAGCGCACGGAGTCGTAAATAGCAATCAGCCCCAGCATTTT.